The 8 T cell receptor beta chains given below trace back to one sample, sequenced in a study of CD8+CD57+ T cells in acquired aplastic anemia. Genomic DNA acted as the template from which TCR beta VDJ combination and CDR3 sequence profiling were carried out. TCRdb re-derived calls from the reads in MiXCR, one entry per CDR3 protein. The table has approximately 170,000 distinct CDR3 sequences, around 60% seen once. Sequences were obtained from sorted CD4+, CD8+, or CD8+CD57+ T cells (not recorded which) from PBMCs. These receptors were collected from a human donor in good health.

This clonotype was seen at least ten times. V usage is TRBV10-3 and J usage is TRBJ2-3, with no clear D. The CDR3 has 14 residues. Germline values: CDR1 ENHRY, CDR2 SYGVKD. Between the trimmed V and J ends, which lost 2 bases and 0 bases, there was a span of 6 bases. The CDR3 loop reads CAISEVGSTDTQYF. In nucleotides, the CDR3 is TGTGCCATCAGTGAGGTTGGAAGCACAGATACGCAGTATTTT.

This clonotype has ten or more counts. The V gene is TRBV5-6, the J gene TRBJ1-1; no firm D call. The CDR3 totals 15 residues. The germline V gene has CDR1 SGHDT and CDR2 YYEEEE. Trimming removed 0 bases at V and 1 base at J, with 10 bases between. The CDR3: CASSLGSRRNTEAFF. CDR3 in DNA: TGTGCCAGCAGCTTGGGTTCCAGGAGGAACACTGAAGCTTTCTTT.

CDR3 in DNA: TGTGCCAGCAGAGGTCCATCGGGACTGACTGGAAACACCATATATTTT. Amino acids: CASRGPSGLTGNTIYF. The rearrangement links TRBV2 to TRBJ1-3; D possibly corresponds to TRBD1 (5 bases). The CDR3 has 16 residues. From germline, CDR1 is SNHLY and CDR2 FYNNEI. V was clipped by 6 bases and J by 2 bases, with 17 bases between them.

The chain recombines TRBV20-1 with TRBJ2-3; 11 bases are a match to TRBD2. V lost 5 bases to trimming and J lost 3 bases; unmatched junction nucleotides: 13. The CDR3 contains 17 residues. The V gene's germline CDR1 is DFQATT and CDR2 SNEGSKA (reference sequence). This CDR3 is CSARAFLAGGSTDTQYF. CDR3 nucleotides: TGCAGTGCTCGCGCGTTCCTAGCGGGGGGTTCTACAGATACGCAGTATTTT.

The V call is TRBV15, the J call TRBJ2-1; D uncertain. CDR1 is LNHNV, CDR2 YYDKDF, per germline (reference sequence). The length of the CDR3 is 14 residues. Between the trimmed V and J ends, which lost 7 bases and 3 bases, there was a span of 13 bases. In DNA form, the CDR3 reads TGTGCCACCAAGCAAAGTGACAACTACAATGAGCAGTTCTTC. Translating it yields CATKQSDNYNEQFF.

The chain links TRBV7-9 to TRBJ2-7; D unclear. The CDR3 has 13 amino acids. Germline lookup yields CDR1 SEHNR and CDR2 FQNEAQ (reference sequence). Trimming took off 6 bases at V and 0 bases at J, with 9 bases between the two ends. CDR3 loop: CASSFYTSYEQYF. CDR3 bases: TGTGCCAGCAGTTTTTACACCTCCTACGAGCAGTACTTC.

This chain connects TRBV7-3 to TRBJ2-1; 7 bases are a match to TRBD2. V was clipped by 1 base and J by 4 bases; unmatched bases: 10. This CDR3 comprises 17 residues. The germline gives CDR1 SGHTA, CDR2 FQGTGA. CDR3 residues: CASSLIPSGITYNEQFF. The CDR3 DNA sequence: TGTGCCAGCAGCTTAATACCGAGCGGGATCACTTACAATGAGCAGTTCTTC.

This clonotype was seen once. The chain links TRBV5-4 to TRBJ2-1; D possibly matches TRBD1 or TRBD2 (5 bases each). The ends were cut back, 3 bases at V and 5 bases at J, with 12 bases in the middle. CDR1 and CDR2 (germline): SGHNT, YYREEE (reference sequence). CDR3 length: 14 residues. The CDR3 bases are TGTGCCAGCAGCTACGGGACGGTAAACAATGAGCAGTTCTTC. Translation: CASSYGTVNNEQFF.